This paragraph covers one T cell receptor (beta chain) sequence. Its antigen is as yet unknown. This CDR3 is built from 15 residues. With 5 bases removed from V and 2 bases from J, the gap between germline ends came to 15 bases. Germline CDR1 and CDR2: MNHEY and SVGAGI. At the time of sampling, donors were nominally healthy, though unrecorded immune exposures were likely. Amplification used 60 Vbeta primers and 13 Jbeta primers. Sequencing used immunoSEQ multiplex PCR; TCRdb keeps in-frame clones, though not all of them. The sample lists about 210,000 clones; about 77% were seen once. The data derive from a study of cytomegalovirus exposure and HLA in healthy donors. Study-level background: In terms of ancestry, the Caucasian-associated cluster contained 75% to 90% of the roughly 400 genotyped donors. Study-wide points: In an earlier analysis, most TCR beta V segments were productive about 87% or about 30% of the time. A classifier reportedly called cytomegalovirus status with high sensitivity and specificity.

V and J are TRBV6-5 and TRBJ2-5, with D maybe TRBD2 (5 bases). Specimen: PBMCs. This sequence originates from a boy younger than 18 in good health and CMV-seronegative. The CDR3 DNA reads TGTGCCAGCAGTGTCGCCGCGGGTAGTCAAGAGACCCAGTACTTC. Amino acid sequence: CASSVAAGSQETQYF.